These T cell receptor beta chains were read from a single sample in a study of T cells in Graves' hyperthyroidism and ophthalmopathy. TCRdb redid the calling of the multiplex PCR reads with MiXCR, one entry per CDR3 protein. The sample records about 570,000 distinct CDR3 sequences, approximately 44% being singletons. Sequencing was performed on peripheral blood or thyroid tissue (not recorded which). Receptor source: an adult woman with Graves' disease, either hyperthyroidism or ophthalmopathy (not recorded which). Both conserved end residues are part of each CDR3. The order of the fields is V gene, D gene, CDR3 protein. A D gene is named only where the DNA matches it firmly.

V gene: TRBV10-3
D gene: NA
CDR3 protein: CASRGAGFTEAFF

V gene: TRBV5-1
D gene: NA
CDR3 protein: CASSLGPLDTEAFF

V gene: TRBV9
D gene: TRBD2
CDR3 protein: CASSGSGRKTQYF

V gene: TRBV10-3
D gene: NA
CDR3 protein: CAIRADRNYGYTF

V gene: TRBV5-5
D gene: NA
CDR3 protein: CASSLVDVGGYGYTF

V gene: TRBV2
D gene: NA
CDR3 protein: CASTPHSGANVLTF

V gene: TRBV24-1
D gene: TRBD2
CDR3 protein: CATSDSLAGGPGTGELFF

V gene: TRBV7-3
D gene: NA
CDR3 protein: CASSLSGGMRAGSEAFF

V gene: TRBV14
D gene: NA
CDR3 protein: CASSQVQMQETQYF

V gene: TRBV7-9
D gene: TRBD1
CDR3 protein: CAGTGLNSGANVLTF

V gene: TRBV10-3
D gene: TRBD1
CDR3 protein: CAIRGTGRDSPLHF

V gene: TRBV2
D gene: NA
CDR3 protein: CASSVGGSHEQYF

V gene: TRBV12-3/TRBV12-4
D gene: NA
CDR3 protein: CASGLTGQYF

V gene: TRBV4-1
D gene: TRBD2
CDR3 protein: CASSQVGRGMRELFF

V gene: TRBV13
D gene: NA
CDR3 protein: CASSSRLSYEQYF

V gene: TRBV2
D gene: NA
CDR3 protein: CARHEEAWGNQPQHF

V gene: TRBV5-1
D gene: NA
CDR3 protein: CASSEGQYGYTF

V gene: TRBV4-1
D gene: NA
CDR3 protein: CASSHLSGRRSGTGNTIYF

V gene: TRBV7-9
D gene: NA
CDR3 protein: CASSPFRGMVYEQYF

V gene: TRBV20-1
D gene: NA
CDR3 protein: CSARGGQLYQPQHF

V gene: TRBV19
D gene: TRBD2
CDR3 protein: CASRLAGGHEQYF

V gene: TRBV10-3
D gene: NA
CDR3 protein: CAISDGPGYTEAFF

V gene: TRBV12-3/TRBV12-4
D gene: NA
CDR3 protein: CASSLGSISYEQYF

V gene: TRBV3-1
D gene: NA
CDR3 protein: CASSQDGGGFNEKLFF

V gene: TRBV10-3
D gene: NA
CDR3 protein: CAISYSGENTEAFF

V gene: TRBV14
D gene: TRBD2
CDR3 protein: CASSQTTSPGYEQYF

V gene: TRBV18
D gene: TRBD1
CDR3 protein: CASSHGRQGVSEAFF

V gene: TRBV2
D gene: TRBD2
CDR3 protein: CASTLSGRTLDEQFF

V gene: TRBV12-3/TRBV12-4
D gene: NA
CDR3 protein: CASSLWPLLEPQHF

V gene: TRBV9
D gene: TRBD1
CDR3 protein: CASSVGQYNSPLHF

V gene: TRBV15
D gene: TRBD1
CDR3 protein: CATSKDHGDSYTEAFF

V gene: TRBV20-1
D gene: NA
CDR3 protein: CSASPGFYSYEQYF

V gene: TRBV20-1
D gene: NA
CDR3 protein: CSASGRGEKLFF

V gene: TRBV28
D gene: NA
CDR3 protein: CASSLKDWEKLFF

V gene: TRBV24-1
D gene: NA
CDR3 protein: CATSDRRDSIGYTF

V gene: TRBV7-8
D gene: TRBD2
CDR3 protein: CASSLGDRTSGETQYF